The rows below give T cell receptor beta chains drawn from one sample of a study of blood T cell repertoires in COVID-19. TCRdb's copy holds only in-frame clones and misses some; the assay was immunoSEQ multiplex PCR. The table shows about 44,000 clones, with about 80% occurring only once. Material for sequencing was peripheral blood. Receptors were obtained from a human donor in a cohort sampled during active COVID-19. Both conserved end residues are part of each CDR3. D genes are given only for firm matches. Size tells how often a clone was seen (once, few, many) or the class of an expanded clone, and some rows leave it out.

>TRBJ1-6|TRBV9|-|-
TGTGCCAGCAGAGCAACAGGCCTCAATTCACCCCTCCACTTT
CASRATGLNSPLHF
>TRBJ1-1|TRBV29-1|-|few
TGCAGCGTTGAGCTCGTACAGAGGAACACTGAAGCTTTCTTT
CSVELVQRNTEAFF
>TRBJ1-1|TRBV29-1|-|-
TGCAGCGTTGTGGGTTTCCCGGACAACGGAGCTTTCTTT
CSVVGFPDNGAFF
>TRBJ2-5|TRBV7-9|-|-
TGTGCCAGCAGCTTAGATGCCGGGGAGACCCAGTACTTC
CASSLDAGETQYF
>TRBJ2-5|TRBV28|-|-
TGTGCCAGCAGTTTGAGGACAGTTCAAGAGACCCAGTACTTC
CASSLRTVQETQYF
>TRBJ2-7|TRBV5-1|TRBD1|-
TGCGCCAGCAGCTCGGGACAGGCAAACCTATACGAGCAGTACTTC
CASSSGQANLYEQYF
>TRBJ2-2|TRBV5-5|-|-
TGTGCCAGCCTCCATCGGGAGTCGCGGACCGGGGAGCTGTTTTTT
CASLHRESRTGELFF
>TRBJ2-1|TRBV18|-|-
TGTGCCAGCTCACAGCGGGCCTCGGGGCAGTTCTTC
CASSQRASGQFF
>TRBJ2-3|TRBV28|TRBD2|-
TGTGCCAGCAGCCCTGGGTCGCTAGCGGGGGAGACGCAGTATTTT
CASSPGSLAGETQYF
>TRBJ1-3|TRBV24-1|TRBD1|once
TGTGCCACATCAGGGACAGCCGATTCTGGAAACACCATATATTTT
CATSGTADSGNTIYF
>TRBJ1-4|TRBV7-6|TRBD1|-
TGTGCCAGCAGCTTAGTCGCAGGGGGCGGTGAAAAACTGTTTTTT
CASSLVAGGGEKLFF
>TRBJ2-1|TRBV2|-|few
TGTGCCAGCAGTGTTTGGCAGTCCTACAATGAGCAGTTCTTC
CASSVWQSYNEQFF
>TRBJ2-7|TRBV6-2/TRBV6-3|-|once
TGTGCCAGCAGTTACCAGAGGGACTTCTCCTACGAGCAGTACTTC
CASSYQRDFSYEQYF
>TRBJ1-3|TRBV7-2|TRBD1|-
TGTGCCAGCAGCGGACAGGGTGGGGACACCATATATTTT
CASSGQGGDTIYF
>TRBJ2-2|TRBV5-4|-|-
TGTGCCAGCAGCTTGGCCCACAGGAACACCGGGGAGCTGTTTTTT
CASSLAHRNTGELFF
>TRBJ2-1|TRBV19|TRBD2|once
TGTGCCAGTAGTGTGACTAGCGGGGGGTACAATGAGCAGTTCTTC
CASSVTSGGYNEQFF
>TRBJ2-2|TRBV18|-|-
TGTGCCAGCTTAAGGACAGCGAACACCGGGGAGCTGTTTTTT
CASLRTANTGELFF
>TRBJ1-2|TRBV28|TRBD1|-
TGTGCCAGCAGTGACGACAGGGGAGACTATGGCTACACCTTC
CASSDDRGDYGYTF
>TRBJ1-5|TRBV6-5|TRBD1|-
TGTGCCAGCACCATCGACAGGGGGCTCAATCAGCCCCAGCATTTT
CASTIDRGLNQPQHF
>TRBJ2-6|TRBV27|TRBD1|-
TGTGCCAGCAGCTCCACAGGGGCTCCACTCTATAGCTCTGGGGCCAACGTCCTGACTTTC
CASSSTGAPLYSSGANVLTF
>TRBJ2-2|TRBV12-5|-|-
TGTGCTAGTGGAAGGGGTTTCGGGGAGCTGTTTTTT
CASGRGFGELFF
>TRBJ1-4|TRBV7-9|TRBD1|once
TGTGCCAGCAGCTTCACAGGGGGGCAGGGTGAAAAACTGTTTTTT
CASSFTGGQGEKLFF
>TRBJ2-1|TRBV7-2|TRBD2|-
TGTGCCAGCAGCTTAGGGACTAGCACGAGCTCCTACAATGAGCAGTTCTTC
CASSLGTSTSSYNEQFF
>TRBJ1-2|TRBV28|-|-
TGTGCCAGCAGTTTTACCGAAAGGGGCAAGGGGGATGGCTACACCTTC
CASSFTERGKGDGYTF
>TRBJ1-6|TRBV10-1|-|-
TGCGCCAGCCGGGAAAGCTCCTATAATTCACCCCTCCACTTT
CASRESSYNSPLHF
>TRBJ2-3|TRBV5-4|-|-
TGTGCCAGCCGGCGGGCAAGTCCTAGCACAGATACGCAGTATTTT
CASRRASPSTDTQYF
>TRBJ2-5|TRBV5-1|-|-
TGCGCCAGCAGCTTGGACCAGACACAAGAGACCCAGTACTTC
CASSLDQTQETQYF
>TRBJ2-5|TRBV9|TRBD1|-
TGTGCCAGCAGCGCCGGGACAGGGGATGGGACCCAGTACTTC
CASSAGTGDGTQYF